These 23 T cell receptor beta chains came from one sample sequenced in a study of pediatric ulcerative colitis. During colonoscopy, one to two rectal pinch biopsies were collected. Clones were read by immunoSEQ multiplex PCR, and TCRdb kept only the in-frame ones, dropping some. The data hold about 36,000 clones, with around 73% observed a single time. Sequenced sample: gut tissue. These receptors originate from a boy between 5 and 17 years old with moderate ulcerative colitis.

The rearrangement uses TRBV7-2 and TRBJ2-5, with a weak D call TRBD2 (5 bases). Germline loops: CDR1 SGHTA, CDR2 FQGNSA. V lost 5 bases, J lost 0 bases, and 16 bases lay in between. The length of the CDR3 is 16 residues. The CDR3 DNA reads TGTGCCAGCAGCCCAAGACTAACCCAGTACCAAGAGACCCAGTACTTC. Its translation: CASSPRLTQYQETQYF.

The chain links TRBV7-2 to TRBJ2-5; D gene ambiguous. Trimming pared 3 bases from V and 5 bases from J, leaving 10 bases between. Germline CDR1 is SGHTA and CDR2 is FQGNSA. The CDR3 consists of 13 residues. CDR3 bases: TGTGCCAGCAGCTTGAACCCCGCGGAGACCCAGTACTTC. Protein sequence: CASSLNPAETQYF.

The genes are TRBV11-2 and TRBJ1-2; 8 nucleotides match TRBD1. The CDR3 has 14 residues. Trimming removed 5 bases from V and 9 bases from J; junction bases left unmatched: 11. Germline CDR1 is SGHAT and CDR2 is FQNNGV. The CDR3 DNA is TGTGCCAGCAGCGGGCCTAAGACAGGGGTTCGCTACACCTTC. Translation: CASSGPKTGVRYTF.

The rearrangement joins TRBV10-3 to TRBJ2-7, with D perhaps matching TRBD1 or TRBD2 (5 bases each). Per germline, CDR1 ENHRY and CDR2 SYGVKD. The CDR3 totals 13 residues. Trimming pared 10 bases from V and 0 bases from J, leaving 13 bases between. The CDR3 is CATRDGNSYEQYF. For the CDR3, the DNA is TGTGCCACCAGGGACGGTAACTCCTACGAGCAGTACTTC.

The CDR3 coding sequence is TGTGCCAGCAGCTTAGAGCACACCAACTATGGCTACACCTTC. It translates to CASSLEHTNYGYTF. The chain employs TRBV11-2 and TRBJ1-2, with D hard to call. The V end lost 0 bases, the J end lost 2 bases, and 7 bases lay between the germline ends. The CDR3 has 14 amino acids. The germline V gene has CDR1 SGHAT and CDR2 FQNNGV.

In this sample, this clone turned up a few times. The chain is built from TRBV15 and TRBJ2-7, with no clear D. In germline, CDR1 is LNHNV, CDR2 YYDKDF (reference sequence). Trimming cost V 5 bases and J 5 bases, with 19 bases left between them. This CDR3 contains 15 residues. The CDR3, as DNA: TGTGCCACCAGCCCTCGTCACGGCGCCGCAGACGAGCAGTACTTC. Translation: CATSPRHGAADEQYF.

The CDR3 region is CASSELGGAAFF. The CDR3 DNA follows: TGTGCCAGCAGTGAACTAGGGGGCGCGGCTTTCTTT. This chain uses TRBV6-1 with TRBJ1-1, with TRBD1 matching over 7 bases. V lost 2 bases and J lost 11; bases outside the gene matches: 5. Per the germline V gene, CDR1 is MNHNS and CDR2 is SASEGT. This CDR3 region has 12 residues.

This clone was observed a handful of times. The CDR3 sequence is CASTPDSFWETQYF. The CDR3 DNA sequence: TGTGCCAGCACCCCGGACAGTTTTTGGGAGACCCAGTACTTC. The rearrangement links TRBV11-2 to TRBJ2-5, with TRBD1 as a possible D gene (6 bases). In germline, CDR1 is SGHAT, CDR2 FQNNGV. Deletions cut 7 bases from V and 5 bases from J, with 17 bases between. This CDR3 region has 14 residues.

V and J are TRBV7-9 and TRBJ1-1; the D is unclear. The V gene's germline CDR1 is SEHNR and CDR2 FQNEAQ (reference sequence). V was trimmed by 6 bases and J by 0 bases, leaving 8 bases between them. CDR3 size: 13 residues. Written as DNA, the CDR3 is TGTGCCAGCAGTGGCGGAGTGAACACTGAAGCTTTCTTT. Its translation: CASSGGVNTEAFF.

This clone has more than one count but fewer than ten. The V gene is TRBV18, the J gene TRBJ1-1, with 8 bases matching TRBD1. The ends lost 2 bases at V and 2 bases at J; junction bases unmatched: 7. Germline CDR1 reads KGHSH; CDR2 reads LQKENI. The CDR3 loop spans 16 amino acids. The CDR3 region is CASSPISGTGNTEAFF. The CDR3 DNA follows: TGTGCCAGCTCACCAATTTCCGGGACAGGTAACACTGAAGCTTTCTTT. Combining the CDR3 with reference TRBV18 and TRBJ1-1 gives the whole variable domain NAGVMQNPRHLVRRRGQEARLRCSPMKGHSHVYWYRQLPEEGLKFMVYLQKENIIDESGMPKERFSAEFPKEGPSILRIQQVVRGDSAAYFCASSPISGTGNTEAFFGQGTRLTVV.

CDR3 residues: CASSLDPYTGELFF. The CDR3 DNA is TGTGCCAGCAGCTTAGATCCGTACACCGGGGAGCTGTTTTTT. V usage is TRBV11-3 and J usage is TRBJ2-2; no clear D gene. Trimming took 0 bases from V and 3 from J, leaving 5 bases between them. CDR1 and CDR2 from the germline V gene are SGHNT and YENEEA. The CDR3 is made up of 14 amino acids. Full variable domain (missing parts from reference TRBV11-3 and TRBJ2-2): EAGVVQSPRYKIIEKKQPVAFWCNPISGHNTLYWYLQNLGQGPELLIRYENEEAVDDSQLPKDRFSAERLKGVDSTLKIQPAELGDSAVYLCASSLDPYTGELFFGEGSRLTVL.

The chain combines TRBV5-1 with TRBJ2-7, with D possibly TRBD1 on 6 matching bases. Germline V gene data show CDR1 as SGHRS and CDR2 as YFSETQ. The CDR3 is made up of 16 amino acids. Trimming left V 4 bases short and J 3 bases short, with 20 bases between. The CDR3 region is CASSGGQRKKVYEQYF. In DNA form, the CDR3 reads TGCGCCAGCAGCGGTGGACAGCGCAAGAAGGTCTACGAGCAGTACTTC. Combining the CDR3 with reference TRBV5-1 and TRBJ2-7 gives the whole variable domain KAGVTQTPRYLIKTRGQQVTLSCSPISGHRSVSWYQQTPGQGLQFLFEYFSETQRNKGNFPGRFSGRQFSNSRSEMNVSTLELGDSALYLCASSGGQRKKVYEQYFGPGTRLTVT.

This clone showed up just a few times. The chain couples TRBV19 to TRBJ1-1, with D unclear. V was cut by 3 bases and J by 0 bases, with 14 bases left in between. The germline V gene encodes CDR1 LNHDA and CDR2 SQIVND (reference sequence). The CDR3 has 16 amino acids. The CDR3 region has the DNA TGTGCCAGTAGTATTTTGTCAGGAAGTGTGAACACTGAAGCTTTCTTT. Translating gives CASSILSGSVNTEAFF.

The rearrangement joins TRBV10-3 to TRBJ2-7, with 9 bases fitting TRBD1. The CDR3 loop spans 12 amino acids. Germline V gives CDR1 ENHRY, CDR2 SYGVKD. V dropped 8 bases and J dropped 6; count of bases not matched to a gene: 5. For the CDR3, the DNA is TGTGCCATCGGGGGGACAGGGAGCGAGCAGTACTTC. Amino acid sequence: CAIGGTGSEQYF.

The CDR3 DNA reads TGTGCCAGCAGTTTTCAGGGGGCGCGCGGCTACACCTTC. Its translation is CASSFQGARGYTF. V and J are TRBV7-6 and TRBJ1-2; the match to TRBD1 covers 8 bases. The CDR3 has 13 residues. The V and J ends lost 6 bases and 8 bases, in that order; junction bases with no gene match: 8. Germline V CDR1 and CDR2: SGHVS, FNYEAQ.

This clone showed up just a few times. V usage is TRBV5-1 and J usage is TRBJ2-2; TRBD2 agrees at 13 bases. Germline V CDR1 and CDR2: SGHRS, YFSETQ. The V and J ends lost 6 bases and 4 bases, in that order; junction bases with no gene match: 6. This CDR3 region has 16 residues. The chain's CDR3 is CASTSGLAGVTGELFF. DNA for the CDR3: TGCGCCAGCACCTCTGGACTAGCGGGAGTCACCGGGGAGCTGTTTTTT.

The chain joins TRBV27 to TRBJ1-5, with 8 nucleotides matching TRBD1. The germline V gene has CDR1 MNHEY and CDR2 SMNVEV (reference sequence). This CDR3 comprises 13 residues. Trimming at V came to 4 bases and at J to 7 bases, leaving 3 bases not matched to a gene. DNA of the CDR3: TGTGCCAGCAGTTCGGACAGGGCACAGCCCCAGCATTTT. Encoded protein: CASSSDRAQPQHF.

This clone came up a few times. The chain recombines TRBV6-1 with TRBJ2-7; 7 bases fit TRBD2. The CDR3 has 14 amino acids. Trimming cost V 6 bases and J 0 bases; bases outside gene matches: 5. Germline V CDR1 and CDR2: MNHNS, SASEGT. The CDR3 is CASRIAGGSYEQYF. The CDR3 DNA sequence: TGTGCCAGCAGAATAGCGGGTGGCTCCTACGAGCAGTACTTC.

In this sample, this clone turned up a few times. Other DNA sequences from this sample encode an identical CDR3 as well. The V and J genes are TRBV28 and TRBJ1-3, with TRBD1 identical over 7 bases. The CDR3 covers 14 residues. After removal of 6 bases from V and 2 bases from J, the junction contained 4 bases not matched to a gene. Germline V gene lookup returns CDR1 MDHEN and CDR2 SYDVKM. Here the CDR3 reads CASSPTGAGNTIYF. The CDR3, as DNA: TGTGCCAGCAGCCCAACAGGGGCTGGAAACACCATATATTTT.

This chain connects TRBV5-1 to TRBJ2-5; 12 bases fit TRBD2. V shed 4 bases, J shed 4 bases, and the junction held 5 bases outside the gene matches. Germline V gene data show CDR1 as SGHRS and CDR2 as YFSETQ. The CDR3 spans 15 residues. CDR3 bases: TGCGCCAGCAGCCCCGGGACTAGCGGGCGAGAGACCCAGTACTTC. It specifies CASSPGTSGRETQYF.

The rearrangement joins TRBV2 to TRBJ2-1; 7 bases are shared with TRBD2. The length of the CDR3 is 12 residues. The J segment lost 13 bases and the V segment lost 4 bases, leaving 7 bases of the junction unmatched. CDR1 is SNHLY and CDR2 is FYNNEI in the germline V gene. The CDR3 protein is CASSGLAATQFF. CDR3 DNA sequence: TGTGCCAGCAGTGGGCTAGCGGCTACCCAGTTCTTC. Combining the CDR3 with reference TRBV2 and TRBJ2-1 gives the whole variable domain EPEVTQTPSHQVTQMGQEVILRCVPISNHLYFYWYRQILGQKVEFLVSFYNNEISEKSEIFDDQFSVERPDGSNFTLKIRSTKLEDSAMYFCASSGLAATQFFGPGTRLTVL.

V gene TRBV29-1 combines with J gene TRBJ2-1; 8 bases are a match to TRBD1. CDR1 SQVTM and CDR2 ANQGSEA come from the germline V gene. Losses at the gene ends were 8 bases for V and 9 bases for J; bases not matched to a gene: 18. The CDR3 has 15 residues. CDR3: CSSRTPGQGTTEQFF. The CDR3 DNA reads TGCAGCTCACGGACCCCTGGACAGGGTACTACTGAGCAGTTCTTC.

In this sample, this clone turned up once. The chain carries TRBV5-6 and TRBJ1-2; D ambiguous. The CDR3 has 13 residues. Germline V gene sequence: CDR1 SGHDT, CDR2 YYEEEE. Trimming removed 4 bases from V and 7 bases from J, with 14 bases in between. The CDR3 sequence: CASSPGWASGYTF. The DNA of the CDR3 is TGTGCCAGCAGCCCAGGCTGGGCCAGTGGCTACACCTTC.